The next 32 T cell receptor beta chains were all read from a single sample in a study of CD8+ T cells in alopecia areata. Sequencing used cDNA as its template, made by extracting RNA and reverse transcribing it. The repertoire was sequenced with immunoSEQ multiplex PCR; TCRdb's copy has only in-frame clones and lacks some. The profile shows fewer than 40,000 clones, approximately 56% of them singletons. Sequencing was done on a sample of NKG2D-high CD8+ T cells sorted from blood. The receptors stem from a human donor with alopecia areata.

This sequence joins TRBV5-1 and TRBJ2-5; D possibly corresponds to TRBD1 (6 bases). V dropped 4 bases and J dropped 0 bases, with 13 bases sitting between them. Germline V gene sequence: CDR1 SGHRS, CDR2 YFSETQ. CDR3 length: 15 amino acids. CDR3 sequence (DNA): TGCGCCAGCAGCCTACTTGGGGGCGACCAAGAGACCCAGTACTTC. This translates into CASSLLGGDQETQYF.

The J gene is TRBJ2-7, the V gene TRBV28, with D unresolved. Between the trimmed V and J ends, which lost 7 bases and 0 bases, there was a span of 16 bases. Germline V gene data show CDR1 as MDHEN and CDR2 as SYDVKM. The CDR3 contains 15 residues. The CDR3 region is CASNPYGEISYEQYF. The CDR3 coding sequence is TGTGCCAGCAACCCATATGGGGAAATCTCCTACGAGCAGTACTTC.

The V and J genes are TRBV4-1 and TRBJ2-3; D gene unclear. Deletions cut 1 base from V and 1 base from J, with 9 bases between. This CDR3 contains 15 residues. From germline, CDR1 is MGHRA and CDR2 YSYEKL. The chain's CDR3 is CASSQARMGTDTQYF. DNA for the CDR3: TGCGCCAGCAGCCAAGCGCGAATGGGCACAGATACGCAGTATTTT.

This clone has only a few counts. This chain connects TRBV9 to TRBJ1-1; TRBD1 might be the D (5 bases). The germline CDR1 and CDR2 sequences are SGDLS and YYNGEE. V gave up 2 bases and J gave up 4 bases, with 12 bases separating them. The CDR3 totals 14 residues. CDR3 region: CASSVMYGGTEAFF. CDR3 nucleotide sequence: TGTGCCAGCAGCGTGATGTACGGGGGCACTGAAGCTTTCTTT.

CDR3 sequence: CASKAGHSYEQYF. The CDR3 DNA sequence: TGCGCCAGCAAGGCGGGACATTCCTACGAGCAGTACTTC. This chain joins TRBV5-1 and TRBJ2-7; TRBD1 or TRBD2 may be the D gene (6 bases each). The V and J ends lost 6 bases and 1 base respectively, with 11 bases between them. The CDR3 extends over 13 amino acids. The germline V gene encodes CDR1 SGHRS and CDR2 YFSETQ.

About this clone: One end of the junction fails to match germline, which may point to a read error. Other DNA sequences in this sample translate to the same CDR3. The J gene is TRBJ2-7, the V gene TRBV7-9, with 15 bases identical to TRBD2. Germline V gene lookup returns CDR1 SEHNR and CDR2 FQNEAQ (reference sequence). The CDR3 has 16 residues. The CDR3 region is CASSVRTSGRAYEQYF. Here the CDR3 DNA reads TGTGCCAGCAGCGTCCGGACTAGCGGGAGGGCCTACGAGCAATACTTC.

V is TRBV27 and J is TRBJ2-1; weak D call: TRBD1 (6 bases). The V and J ends lost 1 base and 14 bases respectively, with 9 bases between them. The CDR3 consists of 11 residues. Germline-derived CDR1 and CDR2 are MNHEY and SMNVEV (reference sequence). The DNA of the CDR3 is TGTGCCAGCAGTTTATGGGGGCAGGAGTTCTTC. Protein product: CASSLWGQEFF.

This chain uses TRBV30 with TRBJ2-1; possible D gene TRBD1, 5 bases. Germline V CDR1 and CDR2: GTSNPN, SVGIG (reference sequence). V lost 0 bases, J lost 6 bases, and 9 bases lay in between. The CDR3 totals 13 residues. CDR3 in DNA: TGTGCCTGGAGTGTTTTGGGGCCCAATGAGCAGTTCTTC. Protein sequence: CAWSVLGPNEQFF.

V is TRBV5-6 and J is TRBJ2-3; D is unresolved. The CDR3 sequence is 14 residues long. The ends were cut back, 0 bases at V and 4 bases at J, with 9 bases in the middle. Germline CDR1 SGHDT, CDR2 YYEEEE. Written as DNA, the CDR3 is TGTGCCAGCAGCTTGGGGGCACAGTCAGATACGCAGTATTTT. This translates into CASSLGAQSDTQYF.

The V call is TRBV14, the J call TRBJ2-3, with TRBD2 matching 11 bases. CDR3 length equals 16 residues. V gave up 3 bases and J gave up 5 bases; unmatched junction bases: 7. The germline V gene encodes CDR1 SGHDN and CDR2 FVKESK. CDR3 in amino acids: CASSHPLAGVEDTQYF. The CDR3 region has the DNA TGTGCCAGCAGCCACCCACTAGCGGGAGTTGAAGATACGCAGTATTTT. The whole variable domain, remainder taken from reference TRBV14 and TRBJ2-3, is EAGVTQFPSHSVIEKGQTVTLRCDPISGHDNLYWYRRVMGKEIKFLLHFVKESKQDESGMPNNRFLAERTGGTYSTLKVQPAELEDSGVYFCASSHPLAGVEDTQYFGPGTRLTVL.

This chain joins TRBV29-1 and TRBJ2-5, with TRBD1 matching over 12 bases. Germline lookup yields CDR1 SQVTM and CDR2 ANQGSEA. J was trimmed by 4 bases and V by 3 bases; bases with no gene match: 24. The CDR3 sequence is 21 residues long. The CDR3 region is CSVDGSTWDRGHEGARETQYF. CDR3 sequence (DNA): TGCAGCGTTGATGGTAGCACGTGGGACAGGGGGCACGAGGGGGCACGAGAGACCCAGTACTTC.

A few counts support this clone. This rearrangement joins TRBV5-1 to TRBJ2-2, with D maybe TRBD1 (6 bases). V was clipped by 4 bases and J by 5 bases, with 12 bases between them. The length of the CDR3 is 14 residues. The germline gives CDR1 SGHRS, CDR2 YFSETQ. This CDR3 is CASSDGQNTGELFF. The CDR3 DNA sequence: TGCGCCAGCAGCGATGGACAGAATACCGGGGAGCTGTTTTTT.

This clone was detected a few times. This chain uses TRBV27 with TRBJ2-1; D possibly matches TRBD1 or TRBD2 (6 bases each). The CDR3 runs to 16 residues. V was shortened by 4 bases and J by 0 bases, with 13 bases between the two germline ends. Germline V gene lookup returns CDR1 MNHEY and CDR2 SMNVEV (reference sequence). CDR3 nucleotide sequence: TGTGCCAGCAGTTGGGGGGCGGGAAACTCCTACAATGAGCAGTTCTTC. Translating gives CASSWGAGNSYNEQFF.

This clone occurred a few times. The chain combines TRBV11-2 with TRBJ2-1; D ambiguous. The CDR3 length is 12 residues. CDR1 and CDR2 (germline): SGHAT, FQNNGV. V lost 1 base and J 6 bases, leaving 4 bases between the germline ends. CDR3: CASSLVGNEQFF. The CDR3 DNA sequence: TGTGCCAGCAGCTTAGTAGGCAATGAGCAGTTCTTC.

This clone was seen more than once but under ten times. The V gene is TRBV7-6, the J gene TRBJ1-1; tentative D call: TRBD1 (6 bases). Germline V lookup: CDR1 SGHVS, CDR2 FNYEAQ. V was cut by 5 bases and J by 4 bases, with 14 bases left in between. The CDR3 consists of 14 residues. The CDR3: CASSPLKGVTEAFF. The CDR3 DNA sequence: TGTGCCAGCAGCCCCCTCAAGGGGGTCACTGAAGCTTTCTTT.

This clone was seen just once. In nucleotides, the CDR3 is TGTGCCAGCAGCCGGAGCGACAGGGCCCAAGAGACCCAGTACTTC. This gives the protein CASSRSDRAQETQYF. The gene calls are TRBV6-5 and TRBJ2-5, with 7 bases aligning to TRBD1. J lost 1 base, V lost 6 bases, and 8 bases had no gene match. There are 15 residues in the CDR3. Germline V gene sequence: CDR1 MNHEY, CDR2 SVGAGI.

The rearrangement uses TRBV29-1 and TRBJ2-7, with D possibly TRBD2 on 7 matching bases. CDR1 is SQVTM, CDR2 ANQGSEA, per germline. V was pared by 0 bases and J by 0 bases, with 12 bases between. The CDR3 sequence is 15 residues long. DNA for the CDR3: TGCAGCGTTGAAGACGCTGGGGGGGCCTCCTACGAGCAGTACTTC. Translation: CSVEDAGGASYEQYF.

The chain uses TRBV6-6 and TRBJ2-7; TRBD2 matches 11 bases. The CDR3 loop spans 16 amino acids. Germline lookup yields CDR1 MNHNY and CDR2 SVGAGI (reference sequence). V dropped 5 bases and J dropped 5; count of bases not matched to a gene: 11. In DNA, the CDR3 is TGTGCCAGCAGTCTCCGCCTTGGACTAGCGGGCCACGAGCAGTACTTC. Translating gives CASSLRLGLAGHEQYF.

The chain uses TRBV28 and TRBJ2-1; either TRBD1 or TRBD2 may fit D (5 bases each). CDR1 is MDHEN, CDR2 SYDVKM, per germline. This CDR3 is built from 16 residues. The V and J ends lost 8 bases and 2 bases respectively, with 19 bases between them. The CDR3 loop reads CASQGGELVTYNEQFF. The CDR3 DNA reads as TGTGCCAGCCAGGGTGGCGAACTAGTGACCTACAATGAGCAGTTCTTC.

The genes are TRBV14 and TRBJ2-1; no reliable D call. The CDR3 runs 16 residues. In germline, CDR1 is SGHDN, CDR2 FVKESK. Trimming stripped 4 bases from V and 0 bases from J, with 13 bases between. The CDR3 DNA sequence: TGTGCCAGCAGCCCTTCCCTGGATAGCTCCTACAATGAGCAGTTCTTC. Translation gives CASSPSLDSSYNEQFF.

The V and J genes are TRBV6-5 and TRBJ2-7, with TRBD2 identical over 14 bases. The CDR3 runs 15 residues. Germline V gene data show CDR1 as MNHEY and CDR2 as SVGAGI. The V and J ends lost 4 bases and 11 bases, in that order; junction bases with no gene match: 10. The CDR3 nucleotides read TGTGCCAGCAGTTGGCGGACTAGCGGGGGGAACGTAGAGTACTTC. This codes for CASSWRTSGGNVEYF.

The V gene is TRBV5-6, the J gene TRBJ2-4, with 7 bases fitting TRBD1. CDR1 and CDR2 from the germline V gene are SGHDT and YYEEEE. This CDR3 comprises 17 residues. V trimming: 0 bases; J trimming: 3 bases; junction bases outside the gene matches: 9. Written as DNA, the CDR3 is TGTGCCAGCAGCTTGGCCTATGACAGGGATGTCAAAAACATTCAGTACTTC. Translating it yields CASSLAYDRDVKNIQYF.

The chain has TRBV4-3 and TRBJ2-5; no clear D. CDR3 length: 13 residues. With 2 bases removed from V and 0 bases from J, the gap between germline ends came to 4 bases. CDR1 and CDR2 (germline): LGHNA, YSLEER. The CDR3, as DNA: TGCGCCAGCAGCCAACCTCACCAAGAGACCCAGTACTTC. Amino acid sequence: CASSQPHQETQYF.

V and J are TRBV7-8 and TRBJ2-7; D unclear. The V gene lost 6 bases and the J gene lost 3 bases, with 9 bases spanning the gap. This CDR3 comprises 12 residues. From germline, CDR1 is SGHVS and CDR2 FQNEAQ. Here the CDR3 reads CASRQDGYEQYF. CDR3 DNA sequence: TGTGCCAGCAGACAAGACGGCTACGAGCAGTACTTC. Together with reference TRBV7-8 and TRBJ2-7, the CDR3 gives the full variable domain: GAGVSQSPRYKVAKRGQDVALRCDPISGHVSLFWYQQALGQGPEFLTYFQNEAQLDKSGLPSDRFFAERPEGSVSTLKIQRTQQEDSAVYLCASRQDGYEQYFGPGTRLTVT.

The chain is built from TRBV30 and TRBJ2-7; 13 bases match TRBD2. Germline CDR1 is GTSNPN and CDR2 is SVGIG (reference sequence). V gave up 4 bases and J gave up 2 bases; unmatched junction bases: 5. The CDR3 runs to 15 residues. Here the CDR3 DNA reads TGTGCCTGGACGCCGGGACTAGCGGGACCCTACGAGCAGTACTTC. Its protein product is CAWTPGLAGPYEQYF.

The chain links TRBV29-1 to TRBJ2-7; no clear D gene. V was trimmed by 4 bases and J by 2 bases, leaving 12 bases between them. This CDR3 has 13 residues. Germline lookup yields CDR1 SQVTM and CDR2 ANQGSEA. CDR3 protein: CSVVFSSAYEQYF. CDR3 nucleotides: TGCAGCGTTGTTTTCTCTTCCGCCTACGAGCAGTACTTC.

This chain links TRBV2 with TRBJ2-1, with 8 bases that match TRBD2. The CDR3 extends over 15 amino acids. V shed 2 bases, J shed 6 bases, and the junction held 6 bases outside the gene matches. Germline CDR1 reads SNHLY; CDR2 reads FYNNEI. The CDR3 DNA reads as TGTGCCAGCAGTGAACGTCTGGGACTAGTCAATGAGCAGTTCTTC. Translation gives CASSERLGLVNEQFF.

V gene TRBV28 combines with J gene TRBJ2-4; no clear D. In germline, CDR1 is MDHEN, CDR2 SYDVKM. This CDR3 has 18 residues. The ends were cut back, 4 bases at V and 0 bases at J, with 19 bases in the middle. In DNA form, the CDR3 reads TGTGCCAGCAGTTCCGAAGGGAAAAACTTCCTAGCCAAAAACATTCAGTACTTC. The encoded protein is CASSSEGKNFLAKNIQYF.

A few counts support this clone. The chain joins TRBV9 to TRBJ2-1; D possibly corresponds to TRBD2 (6 bases). The V and J ends lost 3 bases and 5 bases respectively, with 12 bases between them. This CDR3 contains 14 residues. CDR1 is SGDLS and CDR2 is YYNGEE in the germline V gene. CDR3 DNA: TGTGCCAGCAGCGAGGGACTCCCAGACAATGAGCAGTTCTTC. Residues: CASSEGLPDNEQFF.

The V and J genes are TRBV7-8 and TRBJ1-2; D is possibly TRBD1 (5 bases). Germline loops: CDR1 SGHVS, CDR2 FQNEAQ. V lost 5 bases and J 7 bases, leaving 14 bases between the germline ends. The CDR3 sequence is 13 residues long. The CDR3 is CASSPGTPGGYTF. DNA for the CDR3: TGTGCCAGCAGCCCCGGGACGCCGGGTGGCTACACCTTC.

In its sample, this clone was seen a few times. The chain is built from TRBV7-2 and TRBJ2-5; 8 nucleotides align to TRBD1. J gave up 1 base and V 2 bases, and 3 bases lay outside the gene matches. The CDR3 consists of 15 residues. Germline-derived CDR1 and CDR2 are SGHTA and FQGNSA. This CDR3 reads CASSLRQGAQETQYF. CDR3 bases: TGTGCCAGCAGCTTACGCCAGGGGGCCCAAGAGACCCAGTACTTC.

This chain links TRBV7-8 with TRBJ2-7; D unresolved. V gave up 2 bases and J gave up 1 base, with 6 bases separating them. The CDR3 is made up of 13 amino acids. The germline V gene has CDR1 SGHVS and CDR2 FQNEAQ. Here the CDR3 reads CASSLRVSYEQYF. In DNA form, the CDR3 reads TGTGCCAGCAGCTTAAGGGTATCCTACGAGCAGTACTTC.